This T cell receptor (beta chain) appears in the sequencing data of a study of shared clonotypes between healthy human individuals. Per the germline V gene, CDR1 is SGHRS and CDR2 is YFSETQ. V was trimmed by 4 bases and J by 2 bases, leaving 9 bases between them. The CDR3 loop spans 13 amino acids. Each cell subset's genomic DNA was divided evenly among several immunoSEQ plates. TCRdb's copy holds only in-frame clones and misses some; the assay was immunoSEQ multiplex PCR. Of fewer than 1.6 million clones detected, around 98.5% appear once; the ten largest clones hold about 0.35%. As to this clone: Other nucleotide sequences in the sample specify the same CDR3.

The sequencing sample was made of naive CD4+ T cells sorted from blood. The subset is: CD45RA+ positively selected. The genes are TRBV5-1 and TRBJ2-5; D perhaps matches TRBD2 (6 bases). This receptor was obtained from a young man in good health. The CDR3 sequence is CASSRDSQETQYF. CDR3 nucleotide sequence: TGCGCCAGCAGCCGGGACTCTCAAGAGACCCAGTACTTC.